The 2 T cell receptor beta chains below all came from one sample that was sequenced in a study of T-cell reconstitution after alpha-beta-depleted transplantation in children. Preparation of the TCRbeta library was carried out with unique molecular identifiers. A single record per CDR3 protein comes from TCRdb applying MiXCR to the PCR reads. The sample yields nearly 20,000 distinct CDR3 sequences, over 10% seen once. The source was PBMCs, mostly from graft donor cells, collected 60 days after TCRalphabeta/CD19-depleted stem cell transplant. The receptors originated from a female patient aged 2-15 years who had a stem cell transplant for congenital amegakaryocytic thrombocytopenia, so the T cells may come from the graft donor.

This clonotype was seen many times. The chain joins TRBV20-1 to TRBJ1-1; D is undetermined. V was cut by 0 bases and J by 1 base, with 9 bases left in between. CDR1 and CDR2 from the germline V gene are DFQATT and SNEGSKA (reference sequence). This CDR3 has 14 amino acids. In DNA form, the CDR3 reads TGCAGTGCTAGAGATGCACAGACGAACACTGAAGCTTTCTTT. It is translated as CSARDAQTNTEAFF.

The rearrangement uses TRBV12-3 or TRBV12-4 and TRBJ2-3, with D possibly TRBD1 on 5 matching bases. The CDR3 totals 21 residues. V lost 3 bases to trimming and J lost 0 bases, with 28 bases between them. CDR3 sequence reads: CASSFTPHRSRTSNSTDTQYF. The CDR3 DNA sequence: TGTGCCAGCAGTTTTACCCCCCACAGGTCTAGGACGTCGAATAGCACAGATACGCAGTATTTT.